Listed here are 14 T cell receptor beta chains from one sample, sequenced in a study of cytomegalovirus exposure and HLA in healthy donors. PCR primers comprised 60 Vbeta and 13 Jbeta primers. Libraries were prepared by immunoSEQ multiplex PCR; TCRdb keeps only in-frame clonotypes and omits some of them. Altogether fewer than 250,000 clones are present, over 75% being singletons, with the ten largest covering roughly 0.22%. Specimen: PBMCs. Receptors originate from a girl aged 2 to 10 in good health and CMV-seronegative.

This chain links TRBV14 with TRBJ1-1, with D unresolved. The germline gives CDR1 SGHDN, CDR2 FVKESK. The CDR3 length is 11 residues. V was shortened by 5 bases and J by 11 bases, with 12 bases between the two germline ends. The CDR3: CASSAGLVAFF. As DNA, the CDR3 is TGTGCCAGCAGCGCGGGTCTAGTGGCTTTCTTT.

This chain uses TRBV5-5 with TRBJ1-1; no firm D call. Looked up from germline, CDR1 is SGHKS and CDR2 is YYEKEE (reference sequence). The CDR3 extends over 14 amino acids. With 1 base removed from V and 1 base from J, the gap between germline ends came to 8 bases. DNA for the CDR3: TGTGCCAGCAGCTTGCTTGGCAGGAACACTGAAGCTTTCTTT. This gives the protein CASSLLGRNTEAFF.

The CDR3 spells CASSEGRGINEKLFF. For the CDR3, the DNA is TGTGCCAGCAGTGAGGGGAGAGGGATCAATGAAAAACTGTTTTTT. The V and J genes are TRBV25-1 and TRBJ1-4; D is unresolved. CDR1 and CDR2 from the germline V gene are MGHDK and SYGVNS. Trimming stripped 3 bases from V and 5 bases from J, with 13 bases between. The CDR3 extends over 15 amino acids.

The V gene is TRBV5-1, the J gene TRBJ1-2; D is perhaps TRBD1 (6 bases). The germline V gene has CDR1 SGHRS and CDR2 YFSETQ. The CDR3 sequence is 16 residues long. V shed 4 bases and J shed 0 bases, with 16 bases lying between them. Written as DNA, the CDR3 is TGCGCCAGCAGCCCCTGGACTGCAGGGGCTAACTATGGCTACACCTTC. Translated, it gives CASSPWTAGANYGYTF.

In this sample, this clone turned up a few times. V is TRBV6-6 and J is TRBJ2-1, with D possibly being TRBD2 (7 bases). The germline V gene encodes CDR1 MNHNY and CDR2 SVGAGI (reference sequence). V was clipped by 6 bases and J by 0 bases, with 12 bases between them. The CDR3 covers 15 residues. DNA of the CDR3: TGTGCCAGCAGCCGGGGGGCCCCCTCCTACAATGAGCAGTTCTTC. It yields the protein CASSRGAPSYNEQFF.

The genes are TRBV2 and TRBJ1-5; D not resolved. There are 15 residues in the CDR3. Trimming removed 5 bases at V and 2 bases at J, with 13 bases between. Germline lookup yields CDR1 SNHLY and CDR2 FYNNEI. In DNA form, the CDR3 reads TGTGCCAGCAGTCCGGACGGGAGAGGCAATCAGCCCCAGCATTTT. Residues: CASSPDGRGNQPQHF.

This clone was picked up a small number of times. J is TRBJ2-3 and V is TRBV5-4; D perhaps matches TRBD2 (6 bases). The CDR3 length is 16 residues. Germline V gene lookup returns CDR1 SGHNT and CDR2 YYREEE (reference sequence). Trimming removed 4 bases at V and 9 bases at J, with 24 bases between. The CDR3 sequence is CASSPDPGTRTLTQYF. CDR3 DNA sequence: TGTGCCAGCAGCCCAGACCCCGGGACTCGAACCTTGACGCAGTATTTT. The variable domain in full, with the rest retrieved from reference TRBV5-4 and TRBJ2-3, is ETGVTQSPTHLIKTRGQQVTLRCSSQSGHNTVSWYQQALGQGPQFIFQYYREEENGRGNFPPRFSGLQFPNYSSELNVNALELDDSALYLCASSPDPGTRTLTQYFGPGTRLTVL.

The V and J genes are TRBV4-1 and TRBJ1-2; 8 bases agree with TRBD1. The length of the CDR3 is 16 residues. The V segment lost 4 bases and the J segment 0 bases; nucleotides outside the gene matches: 7. Per germline, CDR1 MGHRA and CDR2 YSYEKL. CDR3 DNA: TGCGCCAGCAGCCCTTCGGACAGGGCAGCTAACTATGGCTACACCTTC. This sequence encodes CASSPSDRAANYGYTF.

The chain employs TRBV15 and TRBJ1-3; D gene unclear. The V end was cut by 7 bases, the J end by 0 bases, with 10 bases between. The germline gives CDR1 LNHNV, CDR2 YYDKDF (reference sequence). The CDR3 sequence is 14 residues long. The chain's CDR3 is CATMPGSSGNTIYF. For the CDR3, the DNA is TGTGCCACCATGCCAGGTTCCTCTGGAAACACCATATATTTT.

The chain combines TRBV25-1 with TRBJ1-2, with a tentative D call TRBD1 (5 bases). Germline CDR1 is MGHDK and CDR2 is SYGVNS. V lost 2 bases and J 4 bases, leaving 14 bases between the germline ends. The CDR3 length is 15 residues. Written as DNA, the CDR3 is TGTGCCAGCAGTGAAGGAGGGGTTAATTTCTATGGCTACACCTTC. Translated: CASSEGGVNFYGYTF.

This clone was seen a handful of times. The J gene is TRBJ2-7, the V gene TRBV10-2; TRBD2 is a possible D gene (6 bases). The CDR3 covers 13 residues. Trimming took 10 bases from V and 7 from J, leaving 20 bases between them. Germline V lookup: CDR1 WSHSY, CDR2 SAAADI. The CDR3 here is CATRDFNNGEQYF. CDR3 DNA: TGCGCCACCCGGGACTTCAACAACGGGGAGCAGTACTTC.

To note about this clone: The identical CDR3 is also encoded by other nucleotide sequences in the sample. V usage is TRBV6-5 and J usage is TRBJ2-3; 10 bases are a match to TRBD2. In germline, CDR1 is MNHEY, CDR2 SVGAGI. V was clipped by 5 bases and J by 3 bases; unmatched bases: 2. The CDR3 runs to 14 residues. In DNA, the CDR3 is TGTGCCAGCAGTCCTAGCGGGAGAACAGATACGCAGTATTTT. Its translation: CASSPSGRTDTQYF.

The rearrangement uses TRBV5-1 and TRBJ1-2; the match to TRBD1 covers 7 bases. V lost 5 bases, J lost 1 base, and 8 bases stayed unmatched. This CDR3 region has 15 residues. Germline V gene data show CDR1 as SGHRS and CDR2 as YFSETQ. This CDR3 is CASSSGTADNYGYTF. The CDR3 nucleotides read TGCGCCAGCAGTTCAGGGACAGCCGATAACTATGGCTACACCTTC.

This clone was counted once. The CDR3 nucleotides read TGCAGCGTTGAACCGCGGAACACTGAAGCTTTCTTT. It encodes CSVEPRNTEAFF. The chain couples TRBV29-1 to TRBJ1-1, with D uncertain. This CDR3 has 12 amino acids. Germline V gene data show CDR1 as SQVTM and CDR2 as ANQGSEA. V lost 2 bases and J 1 base, leaving 5 bases between the germline ends.